Shown below are 23 T cell receptor beta chains from a single sample sequenced in a study of blood T cells in healthy people across ages (dated by TCRdb to between 2014 and 2016). Preparation of the library involved 5' RACE. TCRdb shows the sequencer as Illumina HiSeq 2500. A second PCR of about 7 to 12 cycles was run with a J-beta primer mix and a sample-barcoded 5' primer. TCRdb passed the public sequencing reads through fastp at Q25 and MiXCR, retaining productive beta sequences. Duplicate CDR3 protein sequences are folded into a single record with the most common DNA and genes. Recorded for this sample are 650,000 to 1,000,000 distinct CDR3 sequences; about 36% of them occurred a single time. Of the sample, roughly 13% falls within the top ten clones. Sample: blood. The receptor set was obtained from a man between 18 and 29 years old in good health.

The V call is TRBV7-8, the J call TRBJ2-3; 11 bases map to TRBD2. Per the germline V gene, CDR1 is SGHVS and CDR2 is FQNEAQ. V dropped 8 bases and J dropped 2; count of bases not matched to a gene: 9. The CDR3 sequence is 16 residues long. This CDR3 is CASYDRLAGPTDTQYF. CDR3 in DNA: TGTGCCAGCTACGACCGACTAGCGGGGCCCACAGATACGCAGTATTTT.

This clonotype was observed many times. The chain links TRBV7-2 to TRBJ2-3; D is uncertain. CDR1 and CDR2 (germline): SGHTA, FQGNSA. CDR3 length: 16 residues. Trimming stripped 1 base from V and 2 bases from J, with 13 bases between. The chain's CDR3 is CASSLGWGESTDTQYF. The CDR3, as DNA: TGTGCCAGCAGCTTAGGTTGGGGTGAGTCCACAGATACGCAGTATTTT.

A few counts support this clonotype. The chain is built from TRBV6-5 and TRBJ1-2, with D possibly matching TRBD1 (5 bases). V was pared by 5 bases and J by 8 bases, with 18 bases between. The CDR3 length is 14 residues. CDR1 and CDR2 from the germline V gene are MNHEY and SVGAGI. In DNA, the CDR3 is TGTGCCAGCAGTCCCCGGGGGGTTTTCTGGGGCTACACCTTC. Residues: CASSPRGVFWGYTF.

This sequence joins TRBV6-5 and TRBJ1-1; D gene ambiguous. Trimming removed 6 bases from V and 7 bases from J, with 15 bases in between. This CDR3 spans 13 amino acids. CDR1 and CDR2 from the germline V gene are MNHEY and SVGAGI. This CDR3 reads CASSPSLGSEAFF. CDR3 sequence (DNA): TGTGCCAGCAGCCCATCCCTCGGGAGTGAAGCTTTCTTT.

This clonotype was detected a few times. The chain recombines TRBV5-6 with TRBJ1-2; 12 positions agree with TRBD1. The germline CDR1 and CDR2 sequences are SGHDT and YYEEEE. The V segment lost 3 bases and the J segment 6 bases; nucleotides outside the gene matches: 9. This CDR3 contains 16 residues. Written as DNA, the CDR3 is TGTGCCAGCAGCTGGGACAGGGGGCGTTGGGGGAATGGCTACACCTTC. Its protein product is CASSWDRGRWGNGYTF.

The chain combines TRBV24-1 with TRBJ2-1, with TRBD1 matching 11 bases. The assigned J gene may be wrong: the sequence end matches TRBJ2-7 better. Germline loops: CDR1 KGHDR, CDR2 SFDVKD. The CDR3 runs 17 residues. Here the CDR3 DNA reads TGTGCCACCAGTGAGCCAGCGAGGACAGGGGGCAGGAATGAGCAGTACTTC. Protein product: CATSEPARTGGRNEQYF.

This chain uses TRBV12-3 or TRBV12-4 with TRBJ1-4; D perhaps matches TRBD1 (6 bases). Trimming cost V 6 bases and J 8 bases, with 13 bases left between them. The CDR3 is 13 amino acids. CDR3 DNA sequence: TGTGCCAGCAGGCCTACAGGGACAGAAAAACTGTTTTTT. This gives the protein CASRPTGTEKLFF.

The chain has TRBV5-1 and TRBJ2-3, with 9 bases identical to TRBD1. The CDR3 has 17 amino acids. Unmatched junction bases numbered 10, after V lost 3 bases and J lost 2 bases. CDR1 and CDR2 (germline): SGHRS, YFSETQ. The CDR3 region has the DNA TGCGCCAGCAGCTCCCAGCCGGGACAGGGATCCACAGATACGCAGTATTTT. Its translation: CASSSQPGQGSTDTQYF.

In its sample, this clonotype was seen once. The V call is TRBV28, the J call TRBJ2-7; D not resolved. Trimming stripped 7 bases from V and 1 base from J, with 17 bases between. CDR1 is MDHEN and CDR2 is SYDVKM in the germline V gene. The CDR3 covers 15 residues. The CDR3 spells CASTIQDSQSYEQYF. CDR3 sequence (DNA): TGTGCCAGCACTATTCAGGATTCACAATCCTACGAGCAGTACTTC.

J is TRBJ2-1 and V is TRBV2, with D perhaps being TRBD1 or TRBD2 (5 bases each). Trimming left V 6 bases short and J 4 bases short, with 13 bases between. The CDR3 is 14 residues long. Germline loops: CDR1 SNHLY, CDR2 FYNNEI. The DNA for the CDR3 is TGTGCCAGCAGGGGGGTTGGGGGATACAATGAGCAGTTCTTC. Translation gives CASRGVGGYNEQFF.

The chain links TRBV6-5 to TRBJ1-1; D is undetermined. The V gene's germline CDR1 is MNHEY and CDR2 SVGAGI. The V end was cut by 3 bases, the J end by 5 bases, with 16 bases between. This CDR3 is 15 amino acids long. The CDR3 spells CASSYGRGWGTEAFF. For the CDR3, the DNA is TGTGCCAGCAGTTATGGTCGGGGATGGGGAACTGAAGCTTTCTTT.

The V and J genes are TRBV6-5 and TRBJ2-7; D not resolved. The V and J ends lost 0 bases and 0 bases respectively, with 6 bases between them. Germline CDR1 MNHEY, CDR2 SVGAGI. The CDR3 covers 14 residues. CDR3 amino acids: CASSYSRNSYEQYF. CDR3 sequence (DNA): TGTGCCAGCAGTTACTCCCGGAACTCCTACGAGCAGTACTTC.

This clonotype showed up just a few times. The CDR3, as DNA: TGCAGTGCGCTATACCGGGACACCACTTCCCGAGGGGAGCAGTACTTC. Translated: CSALYRDTTSRGEQYF. The chain carries TRBV20-1 and TRBJ2-7, with TRBD1 as a possible D gene (6 bases). Between the trimmed V and J ends, which lost 6 bases and 7 bases, there was a span of 28 bases. CDR3 length equals 16 residues. Germline V lookup: CDR1 DFQATT, CDR2 SNEGSKA (reference sequence).

This clonotype was counted only a few times. At one boundary the junction diverges from the germline segment, which might be a read error. The rearrangement links TRBV5-1 to TRBJ2-5; D possibly corresponds to TRBD1 (6 bases). The CDR3 loop spans 12 amino acids. The germline V gene has CDR1 SGHRS and CDR2 YFSETQ. For the CDR3, the DNA is TGCGCCAGTAGCTACGGACAGACAGAGCAGTACTTC. Translated: CASSYGQTEQYF.

This clonotype was recorded once. The CDR3 DNA follows: TGTGCCACCAGTGATTTGGGGGAGGGGGCGGACACTGAAGCTTTCTTT. This sequence encodes CATSDLGEGADTEAFF. The chain uses TRBV24-1 and TRBJ1-1; 7 bases line up with TRBD1. Germline V gene lookup returns CDR1 KGHDR and CDR2 SFDVKD. With 0 bases clipped from V and 3 bases from J, the junction kept 6 bases outside the gene matches. The length of the CDR3 is 16 residues.

Note on this clonotype: This may be a read error, as it is one base from a much larger clone. V and J are TRBV29-1 and TRBJ2-1, with D uncertain. The better agreement between TRBJ2-7 and the DNA end casts doubt on the J call. The length of the CDR3 is 13 residues. Germline CDR1 SQVTM, CDR2 ANQGSEA. DNA for the CDR3: TGCAGCGTTCGCGAGGTTAGCTACAATGAGCAGTACTTC. It codes for CSVREVSYNEQYF.

V and J are TRBV5-1 and TRBJ1-2; no clear D. The V and J ends lost 0 bases and 4 bases respectively, with 13 bases between them. Germline-derived CDR1 and CDR2 are SGHRS and YFSETQ. The length of the CDR3 is 15 residues. The CDR3 DNA sequence: TGCGCCAGCAGCTTGGAAGGCGGAAGGAGCTATGGCTACACCTTC. This gives the protein CASSLEGGRSYGYTF.

This clonotype was seen a few times. This chain links TRBV9 with TRBJ1-1, with D uncertain. CDR3 length: 14 amino acids. CDR1 SGDLS and CDR2 YYNGEE come from the germline V gene. The V end lost 0 bases, the J end lost 5 bases, and 11 bases lay between the germline ends. The CDR3 bases are TGTGCCAGCAGCGTAGCCCCAGGAGGGACTGAAGCTTTCTTT. Translating it yields CASSVAPGGTEAFF.

The V and J genes are TRBV25-1 and TRBJ2-4, with D unclear. The last part of the DNA fits TRBJ2-7 better; the J call may be wrong. Germline lookup yields CDR1 MGHDK and CDR2 SYGVNS. The CDR3 has 15 amino acids. The CDR3 loop is CASSPSGSYSYEQYF. CDR3 DNA sequence: TGTGCCAGCAGTCCAAGTGGCAGCTACTCCTACGAGCAGTACTTC.

The chain is built from TRBV4-3 and TRBJ1-1, with TRBD1 as a possible D gene (5 bases). The V gene lost 0 bases and the J gene lost 3 bases, with 11 bases spanning the gap. The CDR3 runs 15 residues. Germline CDR1 is LGHNA and CDR2 is YSLEER. DNA for the CDR3: TGCGCCAGCAGCCAAGATTCCGGGGGGGACACTGAAGCTTTCTTT. The encoded protein is CASSQDSGGDTEAFF.

This clonotype was observed a handful of times. The chain joins TRBV3-1 to TRBJ1-1; D gene unclear. This CDR3 comprises 16 residues. Germline V lookup: CDR1 LGHDT, CDR2 YNNKEL (reference sequence). Between the trimmed V and J ends, which lost 1 base and 5 bases, there was a span of 17 bases. CDR3 nucleotides: TGTGCCAGCAGCCAAGGGGGAGGGTCGGTAGGAACTGAAGCTTTCTTT. It codes for CASSQGGGSVGTEAFF.

The chain recombines TRBV6-2 or TRBV6-3 with TRBJ2-7, with 13 bases that match TRBD2. This CDR3 spans 16 amino acids. Germline V lookup: CDR1 MNHEY, CDR2 SVGEGT. Trimming cost V 3 bases and J 7 bases; bases outside gene matches: 9. The CDR3, as DNA: TGTGCCAGCAGTTATCCCACTAGCGGGGGGGCCCATGAGCAGTACTTC. Translating it yields CASSYPTSGGAHEQYF.

This clonotype has at least ten counts. The chain employs TRBV7-9 and TRBJ2-7, with TRBD1 matching 7 bases. Trimming cost V 5 bases and J 2 bases; bases outside gene matches: 12. The CDR3 is made up of 16 amino acids. CDR1 and CDR2 (germline): SEHNR, FQNEAQ (reference sequence). The CDR3: CASSETHTGQPYEQYF. CDR3 bases: TGTGCCAGCAGCGAAACACACACGGGACAGCCCTACGAGCAGTACTTC.